The sample holds many counts of the clone carrying this TCR beta chain. What it binds is not known. The sample comes from a study of blood T cells in healthy people across ages. Study outcomes and limitations: Versus aged donors, long-lived donors had higher diversity and more naive CD4+ cells.

Between the trimmed V and J ends, which lost 0 bases and 8 bases, there was a span of 14 bases. Germline CDR1 SGHRS, CDR2 YFSETQ. This CDR3 comprises 15 residues. Primed by a sample-barcoded 5' primer and a J-beta primer mix, a second PCR proceeded for about 6 to 12 cycles. Via MiXCR, TCRdb re-called the 5' RACE reads, giving one row per CDR3 protein. The table lists 600,000 to 1,000,000 distinct CDR3 sequences, more than 20% of them singletons. The same data also went into a second study, on T cells of mothers and their children. As that study records: Sample barcodes plus 2-4 random nucleotides came from the M1S primer.

Sequences were obtained from blood. This TCR came from a boy aged 10-17 years in good health. The V call is TRBV5-1, the J call TRBJ1-4, with D uncertain. The CDR3 protein is CASSLAGLAAEKLFF. The CDR3, as DNA: TGCGCCAGCAGCTTGGCCGGTCTCGCGGCGGAAAAACTGTTTTTT. The whole variable domain, filled in from reference TRBV5-1 and TRBJ1-4, reads KAGVTQTPRYLIKTRGQQVTLSCSPISGHRSVSWYQQTPGQGLQFLFEYFSETQRNKGNFPGRFSGRQFSNSRSEMNVSTLELGDSALYLCASSLAGLAAEKLFFGSGTQLSVL.